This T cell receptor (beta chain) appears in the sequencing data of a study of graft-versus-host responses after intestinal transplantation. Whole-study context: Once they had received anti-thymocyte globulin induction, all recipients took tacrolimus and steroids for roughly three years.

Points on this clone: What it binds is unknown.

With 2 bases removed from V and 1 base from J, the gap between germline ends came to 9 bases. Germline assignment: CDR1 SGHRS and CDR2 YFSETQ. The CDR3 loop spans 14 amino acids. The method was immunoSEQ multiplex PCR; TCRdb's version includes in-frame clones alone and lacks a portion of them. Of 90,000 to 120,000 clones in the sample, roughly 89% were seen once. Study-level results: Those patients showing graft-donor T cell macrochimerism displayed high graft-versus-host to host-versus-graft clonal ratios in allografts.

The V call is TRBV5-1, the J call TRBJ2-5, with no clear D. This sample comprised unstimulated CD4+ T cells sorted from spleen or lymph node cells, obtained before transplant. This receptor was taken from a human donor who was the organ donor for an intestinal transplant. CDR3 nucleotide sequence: TGCGCCAGCAGCTTCTTATTGGGCCAAGAGACCCAGTACTTC. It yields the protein CASSFLLGQETQYF.